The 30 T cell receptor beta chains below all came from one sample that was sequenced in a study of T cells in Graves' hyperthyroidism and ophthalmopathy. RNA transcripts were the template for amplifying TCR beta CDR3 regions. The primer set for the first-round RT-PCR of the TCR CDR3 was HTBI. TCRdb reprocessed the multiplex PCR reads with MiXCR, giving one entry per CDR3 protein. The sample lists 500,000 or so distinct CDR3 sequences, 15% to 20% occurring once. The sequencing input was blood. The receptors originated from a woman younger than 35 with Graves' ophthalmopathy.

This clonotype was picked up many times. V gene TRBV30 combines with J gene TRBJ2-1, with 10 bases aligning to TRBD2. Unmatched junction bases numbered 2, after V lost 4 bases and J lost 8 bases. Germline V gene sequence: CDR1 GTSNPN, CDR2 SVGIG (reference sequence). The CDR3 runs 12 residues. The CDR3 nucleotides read TGTGCCTGGACTAGCGGGGGCGATGAGCAGTTCTTC. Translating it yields CAWTSGGDEQFF.

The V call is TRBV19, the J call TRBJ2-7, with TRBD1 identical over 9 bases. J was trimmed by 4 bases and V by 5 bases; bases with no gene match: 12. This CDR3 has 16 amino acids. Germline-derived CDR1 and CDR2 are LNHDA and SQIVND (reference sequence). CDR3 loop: CASSLPDRGTVYEQYF. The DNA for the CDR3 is TGTGCCAGTAGTCTCCCGGACAGGGGCACGGTTTACGAGCAGTACTTC.

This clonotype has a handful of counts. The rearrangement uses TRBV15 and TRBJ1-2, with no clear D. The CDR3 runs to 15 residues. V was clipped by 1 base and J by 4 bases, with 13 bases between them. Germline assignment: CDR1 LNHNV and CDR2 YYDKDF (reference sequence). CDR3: CATSRGVGLGYGYTF. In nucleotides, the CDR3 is TGTGCCACCAGCAGAGGCGTGGGGTTGGGCTATGGCTACACCTTC.

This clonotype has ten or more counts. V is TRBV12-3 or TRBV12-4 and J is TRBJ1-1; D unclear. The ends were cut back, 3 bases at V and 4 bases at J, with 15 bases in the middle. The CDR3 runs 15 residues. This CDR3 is CASSFSAPSGTEAFF. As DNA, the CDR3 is TGTGCCAGCAGTTTTTCGGCACCCTCGGGCACTGAAGCTTTCTTT.

CDR3 nucleotides: TGCGCCAGCAGCCAACTTAGGGGGGATCAGCCCCAGCATTTT. Translated, it gives CASSQLRGDQPQHF. V and J are TRBV4-1 and TRBJ1-5; perhaps TRBD1 as D (6 bases). CDR1 is MGHRA and CDR2 is YSYEKL in the germline V gene. Trimming stripped 2 bases from V and 5 bases from J, with 10 bases between. This CDR3 contains 14 residues.

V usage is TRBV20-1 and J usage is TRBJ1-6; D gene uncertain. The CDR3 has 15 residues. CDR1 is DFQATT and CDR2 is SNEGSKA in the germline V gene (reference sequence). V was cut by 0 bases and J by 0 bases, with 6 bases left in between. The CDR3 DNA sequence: TGCAGTGCTAGAGACAAGAGCTCCTATAATTCACCCCTCCACTTT. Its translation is CSARDKSSYNSPLHF.

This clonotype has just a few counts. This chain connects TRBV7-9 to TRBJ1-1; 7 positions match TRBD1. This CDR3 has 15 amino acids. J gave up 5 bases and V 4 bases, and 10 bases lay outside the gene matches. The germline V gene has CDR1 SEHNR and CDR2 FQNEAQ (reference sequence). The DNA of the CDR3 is TGTGCCAGCAGCTCTTCCGGGACAGCGATGACTGAAGCTTTCTTT. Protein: CASSSSGTAMTEAFF.

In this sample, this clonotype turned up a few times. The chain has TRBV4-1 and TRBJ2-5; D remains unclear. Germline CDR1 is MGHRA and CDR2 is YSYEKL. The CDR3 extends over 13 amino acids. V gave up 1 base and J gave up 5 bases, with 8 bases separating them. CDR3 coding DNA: TGCGCCAGCAGCCAAGTCATCATTGAGACCCAGTACTTC. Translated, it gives CASSQVIIETQYF.

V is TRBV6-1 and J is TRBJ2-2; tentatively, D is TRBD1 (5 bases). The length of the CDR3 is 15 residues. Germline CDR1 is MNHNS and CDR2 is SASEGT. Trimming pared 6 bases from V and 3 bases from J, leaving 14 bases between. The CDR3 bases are TGTGCCAGCAGCATGTTGGCAGGGTACACCGGGGAGCTGTTTTTT. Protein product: CASSMLAGYTGELFF.

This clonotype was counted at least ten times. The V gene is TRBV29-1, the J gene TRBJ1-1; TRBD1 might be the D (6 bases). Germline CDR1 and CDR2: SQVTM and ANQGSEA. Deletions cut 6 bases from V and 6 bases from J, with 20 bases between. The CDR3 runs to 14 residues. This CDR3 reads CSVARWGAGAEAFF. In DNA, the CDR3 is TGCAGCGTGGCACGTTGGGGGGCTGGGGCTGAAGCTTTCTTT.

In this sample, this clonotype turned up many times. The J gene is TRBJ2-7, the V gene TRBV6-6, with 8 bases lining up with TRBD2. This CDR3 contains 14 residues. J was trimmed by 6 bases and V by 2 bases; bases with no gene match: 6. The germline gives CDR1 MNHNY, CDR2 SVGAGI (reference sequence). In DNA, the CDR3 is TGTGCCAGCAGTTACGGGACTAGTTTACGCGAGCAGTACTTC. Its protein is CASSYGTSLREQYF.

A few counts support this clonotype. CDR3 loop: CASSQEDGGISTDTQYF. The CDR3 bases are TGCGCCAGCAGCCAAGAAGACGGGGGCATAAGCACAGATACGCAGTATTTT. The V gene is TRBV4-1, the J gene TRBJ2-3, with D tentatively TRBD1 or TRBD2 (6 bases each). V dropped 0 bases and J dropped 0 bases, with 13 bases sitting between them. The CDR3 is made up of 17 amino acids. CDR1 is MGHRA and CDR2 is YSYEKL in the germline V gene.

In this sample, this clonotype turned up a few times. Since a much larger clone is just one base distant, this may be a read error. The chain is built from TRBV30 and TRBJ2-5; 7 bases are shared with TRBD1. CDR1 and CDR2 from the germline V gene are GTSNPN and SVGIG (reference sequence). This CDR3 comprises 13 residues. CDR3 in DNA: TGTGCCTGGGAGGGGGACAGTCAAGGGACCCAGTACTTC. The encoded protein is CAWEGDSQGTQYF.

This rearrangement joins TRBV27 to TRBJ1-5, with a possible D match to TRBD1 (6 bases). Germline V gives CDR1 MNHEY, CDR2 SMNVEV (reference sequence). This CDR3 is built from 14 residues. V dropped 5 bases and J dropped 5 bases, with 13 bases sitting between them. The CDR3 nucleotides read TGTGCCAGCAGTCCGACAGGAGGCCATCAGCCCCAGCATTTT. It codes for CASSPTGGHQPQHF.

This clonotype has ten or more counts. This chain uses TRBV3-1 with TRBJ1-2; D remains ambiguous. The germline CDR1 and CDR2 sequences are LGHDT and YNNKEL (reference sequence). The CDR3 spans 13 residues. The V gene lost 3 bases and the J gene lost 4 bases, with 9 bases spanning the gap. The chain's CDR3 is CASSQRAGYGYTF. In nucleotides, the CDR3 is TGTGCCAGCAGCCAGAGGGCGGGCTATGGCTACACCTTC.

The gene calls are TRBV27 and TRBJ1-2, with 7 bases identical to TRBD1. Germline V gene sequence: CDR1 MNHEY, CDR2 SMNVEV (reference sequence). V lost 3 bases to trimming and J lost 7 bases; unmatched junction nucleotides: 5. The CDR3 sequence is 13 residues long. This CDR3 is CASSFRGVVGYTF. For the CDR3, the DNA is TGTGCCAGCAGTTTCAGGGGGGTTGTTGGCTACACCTTC.

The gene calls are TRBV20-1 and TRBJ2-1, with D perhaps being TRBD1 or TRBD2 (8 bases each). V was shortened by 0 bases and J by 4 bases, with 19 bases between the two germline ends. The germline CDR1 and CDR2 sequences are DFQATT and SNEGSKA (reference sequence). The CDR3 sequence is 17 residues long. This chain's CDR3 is CSARDQGAGGLYNEQFF. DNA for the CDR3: TGCAGTGCTAGAGATCAGGGGGCGGGAGGACTTTACAATGAGCAGTTCTTC.

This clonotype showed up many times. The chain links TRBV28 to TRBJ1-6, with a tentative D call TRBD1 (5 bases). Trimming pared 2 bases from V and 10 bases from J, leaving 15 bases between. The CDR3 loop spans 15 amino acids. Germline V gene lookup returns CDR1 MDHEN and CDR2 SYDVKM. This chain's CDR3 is CASSLPGFRESPLHF. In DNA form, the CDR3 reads TGTGCCAGCAGTTTACCAGGGTTCCGTGAATCACCCCTCCACTTT.

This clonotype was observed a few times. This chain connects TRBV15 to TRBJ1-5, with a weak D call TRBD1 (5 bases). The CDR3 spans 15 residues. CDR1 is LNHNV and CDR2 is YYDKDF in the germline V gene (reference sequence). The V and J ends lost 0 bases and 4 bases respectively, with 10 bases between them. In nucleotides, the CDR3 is TGTGCCACCAGCAGAGACCGGACAATTAATCAGCCCCAGCATTTT. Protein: CATSRDRTINQPQHF.

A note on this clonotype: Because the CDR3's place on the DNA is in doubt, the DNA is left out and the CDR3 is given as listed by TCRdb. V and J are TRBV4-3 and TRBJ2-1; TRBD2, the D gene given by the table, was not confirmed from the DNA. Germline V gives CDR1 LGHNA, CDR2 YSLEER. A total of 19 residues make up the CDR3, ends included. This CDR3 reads CASSFYICSAPGLADEQFF.

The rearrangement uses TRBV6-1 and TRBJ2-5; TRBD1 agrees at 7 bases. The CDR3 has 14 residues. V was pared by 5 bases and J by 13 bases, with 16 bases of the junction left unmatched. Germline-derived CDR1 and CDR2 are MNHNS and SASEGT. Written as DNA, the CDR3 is TGTGCCAGCAGTAATATACCGGGACAGAATTTAGGGTACTTC. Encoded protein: CASSNIPGQNLGYF.

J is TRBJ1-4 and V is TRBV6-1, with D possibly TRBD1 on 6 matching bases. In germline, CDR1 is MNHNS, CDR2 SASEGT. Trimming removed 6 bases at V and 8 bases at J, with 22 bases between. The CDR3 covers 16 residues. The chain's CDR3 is CASSRGIRDTEEKLFF. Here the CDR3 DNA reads TGTGCCAGCAGCCGAGGGATCCGGGACACCGAAGAAAAACTGTTTTTT.

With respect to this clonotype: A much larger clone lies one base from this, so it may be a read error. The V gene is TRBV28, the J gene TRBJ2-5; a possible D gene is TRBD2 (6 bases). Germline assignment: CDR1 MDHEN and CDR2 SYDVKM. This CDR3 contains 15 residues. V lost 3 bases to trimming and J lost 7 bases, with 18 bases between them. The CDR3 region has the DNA TGTGCCAGCAGTTTCTCCAACTCAATGGGGGGGACCCAGTACTTC. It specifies CASSFSNSMGGTQYF.

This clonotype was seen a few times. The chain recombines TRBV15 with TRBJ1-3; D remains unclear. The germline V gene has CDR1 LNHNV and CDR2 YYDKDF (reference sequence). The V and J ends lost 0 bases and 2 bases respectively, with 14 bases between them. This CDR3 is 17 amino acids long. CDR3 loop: CATSRDLGIRPGNTIYF. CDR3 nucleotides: TGTGCCACCAGCAGAGATCTAGGTATAAGACCTGGAAACACCATATATTTT.

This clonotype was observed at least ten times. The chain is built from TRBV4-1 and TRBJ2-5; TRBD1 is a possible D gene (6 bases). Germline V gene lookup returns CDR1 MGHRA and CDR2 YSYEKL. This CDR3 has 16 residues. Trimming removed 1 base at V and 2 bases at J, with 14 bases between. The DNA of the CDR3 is TGCGCCAGCAGCCAAGCGTACCGGGACACACAAGAGACCCAGTACTTC. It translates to CASSQAYRDTQETQYF.

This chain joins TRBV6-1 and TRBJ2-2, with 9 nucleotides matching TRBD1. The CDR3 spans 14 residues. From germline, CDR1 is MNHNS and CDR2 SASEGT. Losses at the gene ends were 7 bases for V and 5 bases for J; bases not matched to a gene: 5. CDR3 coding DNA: TGTGCCAGCAAACGACAGGGGGAAACCGGGGAGCTGTTTTTT. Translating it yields CASKRQGETGELFF.

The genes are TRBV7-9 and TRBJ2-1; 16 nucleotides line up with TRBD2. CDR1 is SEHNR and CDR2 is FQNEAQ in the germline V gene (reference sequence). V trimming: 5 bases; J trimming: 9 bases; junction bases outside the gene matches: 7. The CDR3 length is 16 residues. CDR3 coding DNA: TGTGCCAGCAGCGTGGGACTAGCGGGAGGGCCTGGTGAGCAGTTCTTC. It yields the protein CASSVGLAGGPGEQFF.

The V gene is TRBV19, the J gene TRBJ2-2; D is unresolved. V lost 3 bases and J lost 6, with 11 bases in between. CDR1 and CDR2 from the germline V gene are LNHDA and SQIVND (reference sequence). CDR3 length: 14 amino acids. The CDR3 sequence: CASSIYMVPGELFF. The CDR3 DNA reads TGTGCCAGTAGTATCTACATGGTTCCCGGGGAGCTGTTTTTT.

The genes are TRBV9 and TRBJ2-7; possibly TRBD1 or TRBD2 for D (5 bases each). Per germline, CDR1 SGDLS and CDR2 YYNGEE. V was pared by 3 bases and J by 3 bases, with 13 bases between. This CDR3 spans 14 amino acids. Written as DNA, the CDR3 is TGTGCCAGCAGCGCCACCGGGGCGAACTACGAGCAGTACTTC. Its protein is CASSATGANYEQYF.

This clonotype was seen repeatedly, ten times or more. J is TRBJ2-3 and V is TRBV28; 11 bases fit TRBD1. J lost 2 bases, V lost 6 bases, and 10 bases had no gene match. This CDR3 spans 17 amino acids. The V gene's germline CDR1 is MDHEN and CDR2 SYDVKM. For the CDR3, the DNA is TGTGCCAGCAGCCCTGGACAGGGGGCGTATGACACAGATACGCAGTATTTT. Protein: CASSPGQGAYDTDTQYF.